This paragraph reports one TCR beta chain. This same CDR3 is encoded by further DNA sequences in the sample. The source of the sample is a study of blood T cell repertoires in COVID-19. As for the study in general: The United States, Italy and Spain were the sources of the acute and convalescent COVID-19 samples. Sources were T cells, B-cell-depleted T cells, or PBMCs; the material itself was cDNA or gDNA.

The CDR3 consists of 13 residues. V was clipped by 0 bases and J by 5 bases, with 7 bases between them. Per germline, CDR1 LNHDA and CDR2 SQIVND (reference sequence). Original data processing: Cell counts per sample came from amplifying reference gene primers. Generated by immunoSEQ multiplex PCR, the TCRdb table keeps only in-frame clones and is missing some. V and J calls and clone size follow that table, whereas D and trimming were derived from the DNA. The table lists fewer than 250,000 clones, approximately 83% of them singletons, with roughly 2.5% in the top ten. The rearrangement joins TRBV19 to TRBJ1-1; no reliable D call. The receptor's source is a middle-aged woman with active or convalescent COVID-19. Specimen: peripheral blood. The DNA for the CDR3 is TGTGCCAGTAGTATAGAGGGGAGGACTGAAGCTTTCTTT. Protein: CASSIEGRTEAFF. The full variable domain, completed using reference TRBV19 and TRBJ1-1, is DGGITQSPKYLFRKEGQNVTLSCEQNLNHDAMYWYRQDPGQGLRLIYYSQIVNDFQKGDIAEGYSVSREKKESFPLTVTSAQKNPTAFYLCASSIEGRTEAFFGQGTRLTVV.